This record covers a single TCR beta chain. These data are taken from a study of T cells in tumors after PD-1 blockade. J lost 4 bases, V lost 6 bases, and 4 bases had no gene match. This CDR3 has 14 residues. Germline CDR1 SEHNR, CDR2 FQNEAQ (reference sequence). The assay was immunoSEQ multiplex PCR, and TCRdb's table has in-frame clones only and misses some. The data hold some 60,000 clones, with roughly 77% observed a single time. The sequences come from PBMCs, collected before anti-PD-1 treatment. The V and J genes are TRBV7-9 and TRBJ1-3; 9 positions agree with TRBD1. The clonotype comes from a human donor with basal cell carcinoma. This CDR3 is CASRSQGAGNTIYF. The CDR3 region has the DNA TGTGCCAGCAGATCACAGGGGGCCGGAAACACCATATATTTT. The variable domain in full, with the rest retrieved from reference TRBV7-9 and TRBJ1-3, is DTGVSQNPRHKITKRGQNVTFRCDPISEHNRLYWYRQTLGQGPEFLTYFQNEAQLEKSRLLSDRFSAERPKGSFSTLEIQRTEQGDSAMYLCASRSQGAGNTIYFGEGSWLTVV.